The next 11 T cell receptor beta chains were all read from a single sample in a study of shared T cell receptors in the human thymus. TCRdb keeps only in-frame clones here, not all; method: immunoSEQ multiplex PCR. The repertoire holds some 640,000 clones, with 87% as singletons. These data were also filed under a second study, of human thymus T cells.

The specimen sequenced was thymocytes. These receptors came from a boy less than two years old with a congenital heart defect.

The gene calls are TRBV28 and TRBJ2-2, with D perhaps matching TRBD2 (5 bases). V was pared by 7 bases and J by 2 bases, with 8 bases between. The CDR3 consists of 13 residues. Germline V gene lookup returns CDR1 MDHEN and CDR2 SYDVKM. The CDR3 coding sequence is TGTGCCAGCATCTCGGGAAACACCGGGGAGCTGTTTTTT. This codes for CASISGNTGELFF.

J is TRBJ2-7 and V is TRBV7-2; 7 bases are a match to TRBD2. This CDR3 contains 12 residues. V lost 5 bases, J lost 5 bases, and 3 bases stayed unmatched. The germline V gene encodes CDR1 SGHTA and CDR2 FQGNSA. Here the CDR3 DNA reads TGTGCCAGCAGCCTACTAGCGCACGAGCAGTACTTC. It specifies CASSLLAHEQYF.

The chain couples TRBV5-1 to TRBJ2-5; TRBD2 matches 7 bases. CDR3 size: 16 residues. The ends lost 4 bases at V and 5 bases at J; junction bases unmatched: 14. The germline gives CDR1 SGHRS, CDR2 YFSETQ. CDR3 protein: CASSPRLNGRRETQYF. The DNA of the CDR3 is TGCGCCAGCAGCCCACGCCTGAACGGGAGGAGGGAGACCCAGTACTTC.

The CDR3 sequence: CASRLRVDRDPYNEQFF. The CDR3 nucleotides are TGTGCCAGCAGGCTTAGAGTCGACAGGGACCCCTACAATGAGCAGTTCTTC. This sequence joins TRBV7-2 and TRBJ2-1; 7 bases are a match to TRBD1. The germline gives CDR1 SGHTA, CDR2 FQGNSA. This CDR3 region has 17 residues. V trimming: 6 bases; J trimming: 2 bases; junction bases outside the gene matches: 13.

The V gene is TRBV6-1, the J gene TRBJ1-1; TRBD1 is a possible D gene (6 bases). This CDR3 spans 19 amino acids. Trimming pared 2 bases from V and 0 bases from J, leaving 22 bases between. Germline lookup yields CDR1 MNHNS and CDR2 SASEGT. The CDR3 is CASSEYIRVGAEVNTEAFF. For the CDR3, the DNA is TGTGCCAGCAGTGAATACATTAGGGTGGGGGCCGAAGTGAACACTGAAGCTTTCTTT.

V is TRBV4-1 and J is TRBJ2-3; D possibly corresponds to TRBD1 (5 bases). Germline CDR1 reads MGHRA; CDR2 reads YSYEKL. CDR3 size: 14 residues. Trimming stripped 6 bases from V and 5 bases from J, with 15 bases between. The CDR3 DNA is TGCGCCAGCAGGCCCCGGACAAGAGTAGATACGCAGTATTTT. Translating it yields CASRPRTRVDTQYF.

The rearrangement links TRBV18 to TRBJ2-5; TRBD1 matches at 8 bases. The V gene's germline CDR1 is KGHSH and CDR2 LQKENI. V dropped 3 bases and J dropped 7; count of bases not matched to a gene: 13. This CDR3 spans 16 amino acids. In DNA, the CDR3 is TGTGCCAGCTCACCGGGCGACAGGGGTGAATCCGGGACCCAGTACTTC. The encoded protein is CASSPGDRGESGTQYF.

CDR3 sequence: CASSLPTGAFGYTF. CDR3 nucleotides: TGTGCCAGCAGCTTACCGACAGGGGCTTTTGGCTACACCTTC. This chain links TRBV11-2 with TRBJ1-2; 8 bases map to TRBD1. Germline V gene sequence: CDR1 SGHAT, CDR2 FQNNGV. V lost 2 bases and J lost 7; bases outside the gene matches: 6. This CDR3 is built from 14 residues.

The table lists this clone with a count of one. The rearrangement joins TRBV4-3 to TRBJ2-7; the D gene is possibly TRBD2 (5 bases). The length of the CDR3 is 15 residues. V shed 2 bases and J shed 0 bases, with 11 bases lying between them. Germline CDR1 is LGHNA and CDR2 is YSLEER. This CDR3 reads CASSQIWRSSYEQYF. The CDR3 DNA follows: TGCGCCAGCAGCCAAATCTGGAGGAGCTCCTACGAGCAGTACTTC.

V and J are TRBV28 and TRBJ1-2, with 10 bases aligning to TRBD1. The CDR3 runs 16 residues. Looked up from germline, CDR1 is MDHEN and CDR2 is SYDVKM. With V trimmed by 2 bases and J by 5 bases, 8 bases remained unmatched. CDR3 sequence (DNA): TGTGCCAGCAGTTTACAGAGACAGGGGGCCCAGTATGGCTACACCTTC. This sequence encodes CASSLQRQGAQYGYTF.

The gene calls are TRBV28 and TRBJ2-1, with 8 bases matching TRBD2. V shed 4 bases, J shed 5 bases, and the junction held 4 bases outside the gene matches. The CDR3 consists of 14 residues. Germline V gene data show CDR1 as MDHEN and CDR2 as SYDVKM. The DNA for the CDR3 is TGTGCCAGCAGTTCGGGAGGGCCCCACAATGAGCAGTTCTTC. Its protein is CASSSGGPHNEQFF.